This is a list of T cell receptor beta chains from one sample in a study of T cell responses to AZD1222 COVID-19 vaccine. Libraries were prepared by immunoSEQ multiplex PCR; TCRdb keeps only in-frame clonotypes and omits some of them. The sample includes roughly 150,000 clones, about 90% of them seen just once. The sequencing used peripheral blood, collected on day 0 of AZD1222 vaccination. The receptors originated from an adult in good health. CDR3s include the opening cysteine and the closing phenylalanine or tryptophan. The order of the fields is V gene, clone size, J gene, D gene, CDR3 protein, CDR3 DNA. D genes are given only for firm matches. Where a row states a size, it is once, few, many or the class of an expanded clone; other rows omit it.

V: TRBV28
size: NA
J: TRBJ2-7
D: NA
CDR3: CASSPGISSYEQYF
DNA: TGTGCCAGCAGTCCCGGGATTTCGTCATACGAGCAGTACTTC

V: TRBV2
size: NA
J: TRBJ1-3
D: TRBD1
CDR3: CASSEWGQGSVGNTIYF
DNA: TGTGCCAGCAGTGAATGGGGACAGGGTTCGGTTGGAAACACCATATATTTT

V: TRBV19
size: NA
J: TRBJ2-1
D: NA
CDR3: CASEDGSYNEQFF
DNA: TGTGCCAGTGAGGATGGCTCCTACAATGAGCAGTTCTTC

V: TRBV14
size: few
J: TRBJ1-2
D: NA
CDR3: CASSQQGHRSYTF
DNA: TGTGCCAGCAGCCAACAGGGTCATAGGAGCTACACCTTC

V: TRBV27
size: NA
J: TRBJ2-1
D: TRBD2
CDR3: CASSSLAGVLDEQFF
DNA: TGTGCCAGCAGTTCACTAGCGGGAGTCTTAGATGAGCAGTTCTTC

V: TRBV27
size: NA
J: TRBJ2-7
D: NA
CDR3: CASWGGGNSYEQYF
DNA: TGTGCCAGTTGGGGGGGCGGGAACTCCTACGAGCAGTACTTC

V: TRBV9
size: NA
J: TRBJ2-6
D: NA
CDR3: CASSSPWTKGGANVLTF
DNA: TGTGCCAGCAGCTCTCCCTGGACAAAAGGAGGGGCCAACGTCCTGACTTTC

V: TRBV15
size: NA
J: TRBJ1-5
D: NA
CDR3: CATSRGRGSNQPQHF
DNA: TGTGCCACCAGCAGAGGAAGGGGTAGCAATCAGCCCCAGCATTTT

V: TRBV6-2/TRBV6-3
size: NA
J: TRBJ2-7
D: NA
CDR3: CASSLHIAYEQYF
DNA: TGTGCCAGCAGTTTACATATCGCCTACGAGCAGTACTTC

V: TRBV9
size: NA
J: TRBJ2-7
D: NA
CDR3: CASSVAPQATYEQYF
DNA: TGTGCCAGCAGCGTAGCCCCGCAGGCCACCTACGAGCAGTACTTC

V: TRBV19
size: once
J: TRBJ2-5
D: TRBD2
CDR3: CASRPGGGWQETQYF
DNA: TGTGCCAGTAGGCCCGGGGGGGGCTGGCAAGAGACCCAGTACTTC

V: TRBV7-9
size: NA
J: TRBJ2-5
D: NA
CDR3: CASRAGQETQYF
DNA: TGTGCCAGCAGGGCGGGCCAAGAGACCCAGTACTTC

V: TRBV11-2
size: NA
J: TRBJ1-4
D: NA
CDR3: CASSLDRRSSTNEKLFF
DNA: TGTGCCAGCAGCTTAGATCGAAGGTCCTCAACTAATGAAAAACTGTTTTTT

V: TRBV7-2
size: NA
J: TRBJ2-7
D: TRBD2
CDR3: CASSLSGTSAYSYEQYF
DNA: TGTGCCAGCAGCTTAAGCGGGACTAGCGCCTACTCCTACGAGCAGTACTTC

V: TRBV4-1
size: NA
J: TRBJ1-4
D: TRBD1
CDR3: CASSQAMSGQGEKLFF
DNA: TGCGCCAGCAGCCAAGCAATGTCCGGACAGGGCGAAAAACTGTTTTTT

V: TRBV5-5
size: NA
J: TRBJ2-3
D: TRBD1
CDR3: CASSLTRTGSDTQYF
DNA: TGTGCCAGCAGCTTAACTAGGACAGGCTCAGATACGCAGTATTTT

V: TRBV11-2
size: NA
J: TRBJ2-7
D: TRBD2
CDR3: CASSLAGRAGYEQYF
DNA: TGTGCCAGCAGCTTAGCGGGGAGGGCCGGATACGAGCAGTACTTC

V: TRBV6-2/TRBV6-3
size: few
J: TRBJ1-5
D: NA
CDR3: CASSYSPAGSNQPQHF
DNA: TGTGCCAGCAGTTACTCCCCGGCGGGCAGTAATCAGCCCCAGCATTTT

V: TRBV6-1
size: NA
J: TRBJ1-2
D: NA
CDR3: CASSVFVVGGRGYGYTF
DNA: TGTGCCAGCAGTGTTTTTGTTGTTGGGGGGCGAGGCTATGGCTACACCTTC

V: TRBV28
size: NA
J: TRBJ1-1
D: TRBD1
CDR3: CASSLRQGFEAFF
DNA: TGTGCCAGCAGTTTAAGACAGGGATTTGAAGCTTTCTTT

V: TRBV5-6
size: NA
J: TRBJ1-2
D: NA
CDR3: CASSPQGVLNYGYTF
DNA: TGTGCCAGCAGTCCTCAGGGAGTGCTCAACTATGGCTACACCTTC

V: TRBV11-2
size: NA
J: TRBJ2-1
D: NA
CDR3: CASSSSSGNLYNEQFF
DNA: TGTGCCAGCAGCTCCTCCTCAGGGAACCTATACAATGAGCAGTTCTTC

V: TRBV6-5
size: NA
J: TRBJ1-5
D: NA
CDR3: CASRPTVYNQPQHF
DNA: TGTGCCAGCAGGCCGACAGTCTACAATCAGCCCCAGCATTTT

V: TRBV7-2
size: NA
J: TRBJ1-6
D: TRBD1
CDR3: CASSGQGEGSPLHF
DNA: TGTGCCAGCAGCGGCCAGGGGGAGGGTTCACCCCTCCACTTT

V: TRBV5-1
size: NA
J: TRBJ2-5
D: TRBD2
CDR3: CASSPLAGAETQYF
DNA: TGCGCCAGCAGCCCACTAGCGGGAGCAGAGACCCAGTACTTC

V: TRBV6-5
size: NA
J: TRBJ2-1
D: NA
CDR3: CASSPRENEQFF
DNA: TGTGCCAGCAGTCCTCGGGAGAATGAGCAGTTCTTC

V: TRBV20-1
size: few
J: TRBJ2-7
D: NA
CDR3: CSASTRRGLNEQYF
DNA: TGCAGTGCTAGTACCAGGCGCGGTTTAAACGAGCAGTACTTC

V: TRBV27
size: NA
J: TRBJ1-5
D: NA
CDR3: CASSRKLGNQPQHF
DNA: TGTGCCAGCAGCAGGAAGTTAGGCAATCAGCCCCAGCATTTT

V: TRBV5-1
size: NA
J: TRBJ2-3
D: NA
CDR3: CPRAAGYTDTQYF
DNA: TGTCCTAGGGCGGCGGGGTACACAGATACGCAGTATTTT

V: TRBV18
size: NA
J: TRBJ1-2
D: NA
CDR3: CASSPSGTPRGYTF
DNA: TGTGCCAGCTCACCCTCCGGGACGCCTCGGGGCTACACCTTC

V: TRBV6-5
size: NA
J: TRBJ1-5
D: TRBD1
CDR3: CASSGDRASNQPQHF
DNA: TGTGCCAGCAGCGGTGACAGGGCTAGCAATCAGCCCCAGCATTTT

V: TRBV19
size: NA
J: TRBJ1-1
D: NA
CDR3: CASSIGGNTEAFF
DNA: TGTGCCAGTAGTATTGGAGGAAACACTGAAGCTTTCTTT

V: TRBV28
size: NA
J: TRBJ1-2
D: NA
CDR3: CASSLSGGNYGYTF
DNA: TGTGCCAGCAGTTTATCGGGCGGAAACTATGGCTACACCTTC

V: TRBV15
size: NA
J: TRBJ2-5
D: NA
CDR3: CATSPPWGRETQYF
DNA: TGTGCCACCAGCCCGCCCTGGGGTAGGGAGACCCAGTACTTC

V: TRBV28
size: NA
J: TRBJ2-1
D: NA
CDR3: CASSPSLRSYNEQFF
DNA: TGTGCCAGCAGTCCGAGTTTGAGGTCCTACAATGAGCAGTTCTTC

V: TRBV25-1
size: NA
J: TRBJ2-5
D: NA
CDR3: CASKAGSPRLENQETQYF
DNA: TGTGCCAGCAAAGCAGGTTCCCCCCGTCTCGAGAATCAAGAGACCCAGTACTTC

V: TRBV28
size: once
J: TRBJ2-1
D: NA
CDR3: CASSLRLSYNEQFF
DNA: TGTGCCAGCAGTTTACGGCTCTCCTACAATGAGCAGTTCTTC

V: TRBV2
size: few
J: TRBJ2-7
D: NA
CDR3: CASSDRTALSYEQYF
DNA: TGTGCCAGCAGTGACAGGACAGCACTCTCCTACGAGCAGTACTTC

V: TRBV19
size: NA
J: TRBJ1-5
D: NA
CDR3: CASSHVWGGGSNQPQHF
DNA: TGTGCCAGTAGTCACGTATGGGGAGGGGGAAGCAATCAGCCCCAGCATTTT

V: TRBV28
size: NA
J: TRBJ1-5
D: TRBD1
CDR3: CASSSRQGIYQPQHF
DNA: TGTGCCAGCAGCTCAAGACAGGGTATATATCAGCCCCAGCATTTT

V: TRBV12-3/TRBV12-4
size: NA
J: TRBJ1-5
D: NA
CDR3: CASSLEGGTAQHF
DNA: TGTGCCAGCAGTTTAGAGGGGGGGACTGCCCAGCATTTT

V: TRBV7-6
size: NA
J: TRBJ1-1
D: NA
CDR3: CASSPLTGNTEAFF
DNA: TGTGCCAGCAGCCCATTGACAGGGAACACTGAAGCTTTCTTT

V: TRBV2
size: few
J: TRBJ2-7
D: NA
CDR3: CASSDLNRSSAYEQYF
DNA: TGTGCCAGCAGTGATTTAAACCGATCAAGTGCCTACGAGCAGTACTTC

V: TRBV6-2/TRBV6-3
size: NA
J: TRBJ1-5
D: NA
CDR3: CASSYSKVGNQPQHF
DNA: TGTGCCAGCAGTTACTCGAAGGTGGGCAATCAGCCCCAGCATTTT

V: TRBV5-4
size: NA
J: TRBJ2-2
D: NA
CDR3: CASSPPGTVNTGELFF
DNA: TGTGCCAGCAGCCCACCCGGGACGGTGAACACCGGGGAGCTGTTTTTT

V: TRBV25-1
size: NA
J: TRBJ2-7
D: TRBD2
CDR3: CASSGAGTTDSYEQYF
DNA: TGTGCCAGCAGTGGAGCCGGGACTACCGACTCCTACGAGCAGTACTTC

V: TRBV6-2/TRBV6-3
size: NA
J: TRBJ2-7
D: NA
CDR3: CASSTTRDPDEQYF
DNA: TGTGCCAGCAGCACCACCAGGGACCCCGACGAGCAGTACTTC

V: TRBV7-2
size: NA
J: TRBJ2-1
D: NA
CDR3: CASSSRGGYEQFF
DNA: TGTGCCAGCAGCTCCAGGGGGGGGTATGAGCAGTTCTTC

V: TRBV4-1
size: NA
J: TRBJ1-5
D: TRBD1
CDR3: CASSQGQGGQPQHF
DNA: TGCGCCAGCAGCCAAGGACAGGGGGGCCAGCCCCAGCATTTT

V: TRBV9
size: NA
J: TRBJ2-7
D: NA
CDR3: CASSVAYGHSYEQYF
DNA: TGTGCCAGCAGCGTAGCCTACGGCCACTCCTACGAGCAGTACTTC

V: TRBV5-4
size: NA
J: TRBJ2-3
D: NA
CDR3: CASSRLGGDTDTQYF
DNA: TGTGCCAGCAGCCGCTTAGGTGGGGACACAGATACGCAGTATTTT

V: TRBV30
size: NA
J: TRBJ2-2
D: NA
CDR3: CAWRWIQAGELFF
DNA: TGTGCCTGGAGATGGATTCAGGCCGGGGAGCTGTTTTTT

V: TRBV7-9
size: NA
J: TRBJ1-2
D: NA
CDR3: CASSPDGSGYTF
DNA: TGTGCCAGCAGCCCAGACGGCAGTGGCTACACCTTC